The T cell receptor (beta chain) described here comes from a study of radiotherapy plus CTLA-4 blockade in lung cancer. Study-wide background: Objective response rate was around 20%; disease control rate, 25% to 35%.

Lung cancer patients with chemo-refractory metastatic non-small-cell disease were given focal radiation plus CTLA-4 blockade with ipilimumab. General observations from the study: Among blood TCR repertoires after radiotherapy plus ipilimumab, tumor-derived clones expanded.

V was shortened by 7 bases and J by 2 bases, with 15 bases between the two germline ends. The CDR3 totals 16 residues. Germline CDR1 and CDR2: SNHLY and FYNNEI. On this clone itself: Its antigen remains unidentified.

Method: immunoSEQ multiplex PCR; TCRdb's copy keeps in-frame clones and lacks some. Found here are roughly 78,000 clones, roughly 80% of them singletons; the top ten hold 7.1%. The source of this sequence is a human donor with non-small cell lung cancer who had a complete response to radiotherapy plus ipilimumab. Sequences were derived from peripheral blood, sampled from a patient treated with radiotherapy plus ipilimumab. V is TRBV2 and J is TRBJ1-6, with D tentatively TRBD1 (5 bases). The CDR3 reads CASTANGGTYNSPLHF. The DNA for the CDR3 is TGTGCCAGCACCGCTAACGGGGGGACCTATAATTCACCCCTCCACTTT.